This TCR beta chain was found in a study of OX40 agonist ivuxolimab in advanced cancers. At the level of the study: Six ivuxolimab dose levels, 0.01 to 10 mg/kg, were given intravenously every 2 weeks. Study conclusions and caveats: At 0.1 to 3.0 mg/kg and by week 6, CD4+ and CD8+ T cells in the blood had expanded clonally. No antigen was identified for the clonally expanded peripheral T cells.

Generated by immunoSEQ multiplex PCR, the TCRdb table keeps only in-frame clones and is missing some. The repertoire holds about 81,000 clones, with about 81% as singletons. As concerns this clone: Its antigen remains unidentified.

Sequencing used CD4+ or CD8+ T cells sorted from blood, obtained in a trial of the OX40 agonist ivuxolimab. The sequence was collected from an adult with an advanced solid tumor such as melanoma, head and neck, liver or kidney cancer.

CDR3 sequence: CASSLDGLQIAFF. Written as DNA, the CDR3 is TGTGCCAGCAGCTTAGATGGGCTGCAGATTGCTTTCTTT. The chain uses TRBV7-2 and TRBJ1-1; no reliable D call. The germline V and J ends were trimmed by 1 base and 11 bases, with 14 bases remaining between them. The CDR3 covers 13 residues. Per the germline V gene, CDR1 is SGHTA and CDR2 is FQGNSA.